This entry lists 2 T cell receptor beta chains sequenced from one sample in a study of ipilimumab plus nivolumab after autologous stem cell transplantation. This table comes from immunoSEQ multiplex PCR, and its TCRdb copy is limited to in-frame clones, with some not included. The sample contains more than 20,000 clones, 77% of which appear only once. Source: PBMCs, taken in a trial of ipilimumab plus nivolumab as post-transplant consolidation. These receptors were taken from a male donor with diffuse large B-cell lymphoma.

The CDR3 protein is CASSLGQISYNEQFF. The CDR3 DNA follows: TGCGCCAGCAGCCTAGGACAGATTTCATACAATGAGCAGTTCTTC. V gene TRBV5-1 combines with J gene TRBJ2-1, with a weak D call TRBD1 (6 bases). The V end was cut by 4 bases, the J end by 4 bases, with 15 bases between. The CDR3 runs 15 residues. Germline V CDR1 and CDR2: SGHRS, YFSETQ.

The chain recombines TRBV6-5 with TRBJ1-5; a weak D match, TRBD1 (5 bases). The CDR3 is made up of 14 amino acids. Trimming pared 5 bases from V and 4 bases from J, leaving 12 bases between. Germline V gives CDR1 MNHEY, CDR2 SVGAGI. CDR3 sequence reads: CASSQKAGNQPQHF. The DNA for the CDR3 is TGTGCCAGCAGTCAAAAGGCAGGGAATCAGCCCCAGCATTTT.